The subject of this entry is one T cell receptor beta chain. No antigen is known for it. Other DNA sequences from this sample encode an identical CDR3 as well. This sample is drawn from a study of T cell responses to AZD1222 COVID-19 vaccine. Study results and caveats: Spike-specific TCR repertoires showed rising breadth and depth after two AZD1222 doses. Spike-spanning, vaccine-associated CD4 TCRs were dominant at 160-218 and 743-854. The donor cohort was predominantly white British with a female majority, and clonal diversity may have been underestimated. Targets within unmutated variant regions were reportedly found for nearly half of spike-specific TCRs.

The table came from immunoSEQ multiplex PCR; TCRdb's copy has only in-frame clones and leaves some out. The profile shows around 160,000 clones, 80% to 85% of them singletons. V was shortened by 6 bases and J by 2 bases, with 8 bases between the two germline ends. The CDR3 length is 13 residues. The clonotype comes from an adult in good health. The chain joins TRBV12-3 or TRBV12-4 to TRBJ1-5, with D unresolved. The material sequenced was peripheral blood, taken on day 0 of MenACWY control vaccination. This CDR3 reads CASSPPGNQPQHF. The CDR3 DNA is TGTGCCAGCAGCCCCCCGGGCAATCAGCCCCAGCATTTT.